This T cell receptor (beta chain) emerged from a study of blood T cell repertoires in COVID-19 (dated by TCRdb to 2019 to 2021). In terms of the full investigation: The collaborator samples originated in the United States, Italy and Spain and spanned the acute and convalescent phases of COVID-19. The prospective study material was composed of cDNA or gDNA derived from T cells, B-cell-depleted T cells, or PBMCs. A de-identified subject ID, COVID-19 status, age in years and sex were almost always included in the sample metadata. Samples came from the ongoing ImmuneRACE study (first 160 participants) plus 1,254 subjects from 6 global collaborators. A freely available public database, intended as a resource for researchers studying the immune response to SARS-CoV-2, is where the repertoires were released. Where available, HLA class I and class II types were taken from metadata supplied by the sample provider and were not determined by assay-based typing. Deeply sampled blood TCRbeta repertoires from subjects exposed to, actively infected with, or recovered from COVID-19 were included in the dataset.

A note on this clone: Its antigen is unknown. Qualities for individual bases were not recorded, and no much larger clone is one base off.

V gives up 3 bases and J gives up 4 bases, and the segment between their germline ends measures 12 bases. CDR1 SEHNR and CDR2 FQNEAQ were looked up in the germline V gene (reference sequence). From its cysteine to its phenylalanine, the CDR3 spans 15 amino acids. Left in the record is the CDR3 DNA by itself, 45 bases read in frame from the first base. Results and caveats for the whole study, not just this receptor: The amount of clinical and demographic metadata varied by source and participant and was provided uncurated.

Enrolling through a virtual design, the prospective study's participants ranged in age from roughly 18 to 95 years and lived across some 22 United States geographic areas. Cohort assignment in the prospective study relied on participant-reported clinical history from a screening survey and a study questionnaire. For ImmuneRACE Cohort 3, a participant was defined as recovered based on two consecutive negative NP/OP PCR tests, clearance by a healthcare professional, or resolution of symptoms. In the prospective study, whole blood, serum and a nasopharyngeal or oropharyngeal swab were collected from each participant by mobile phlebotomists. Prospective study participants could optionally give additional blood draws and questionnaires over a roughly 2-month period. Before DNA extraction, prospective study blood samples were shipped either frozen or at room temperature. The immunoSEQ Assay, a bias-controlled multiplex PCR, was used to amplify TCRbeta CDR3 regions from genomic DNA. The authors processed their data as follows. Within the assay, amplification of reference gene primers was used to estimate how many nucleated cells each sample contained. Sequence reads were collapsed and filtered to measure the absolute abundance of every unique TCRbeta CDR3 rearrangement. For each sample, productive Simpson clonality was calculated as the square root of Simpson's diversity index over productive rearrangements. Sourced from immuneACCESS, this table was stored by TCRdb with only in-frame sequences that have V and J called. A share of the clones is absent; for the studies checked, an unresolved V gene accounts for under half, and the remainder has no known explanation. That table supplies the V and J calls and clone size; D and trimming were determined from the DNA. Recorded for this sample are under 150,000 clones; over 80% of them occurred a single time. 15% to 20% of the sample is in the top ten clones.

The rearrangement combines TRBV7-9 with TRBJ2-2, and possibly TRBD2, on 5 matching bases. Source material: PBMCs or T cells enriched from blood (not recorded which). The receptor comes from a man under 40 who had recovered from COVID-19. The DNA sequence is as follows: TGTGCCAGCAGCTTGGGAGTGGAGAGCACCGGGGAGCTGTTTTTT. Translated, this gives CASSLGVESTGELFF.